This TCR beta chain is from a study of OX40 agonist ivuxolimab in advanced cancers. Study in general: The dose-escalation cohort was approximately 84% male, with a mean age of 60 years, ranging roughly 20 to 80.

The protocol was immunoSEQ multiplex PCR, while the TCRdb copy is restricted to in-frame clones and leaves out a portion. The table shows 85,000 to 100,000 clones, with around 90% occurring only once. Samples of blood were obtained at baseline, on cycle 4 day 1, and on cycle 7 day 1. Points on this clone: Its antigen is still unknown.

The CDR3 totals 18 residues. Trimming took 1 base from V and 4 from J; bases not matched to a gene: 9. The study's findings and limits: Some patients who did not respond also had low normalized T-cell clonal expansion.

The chain couples TRBV5-7 to TRBJ2-3, with 13 positions matching TRBD2. TRBV5-7 is reported as an ORF; its role is uncertain. The sequence was obtained from an adult with an advanced solid tumor such as melanoma, head and neck, liver or kidney cancer. Specimen: CD4+ or CD8+ T cells sorted from blood, collected in a trial of the OX40 agonist ivuxolimab. Written as DNA, the CDR3 is TGTGCCAGCAGCTTGAGGGCGCAAGGACTAGCGGGGGCAGATACGCAGTATTTT. The encoded protein is CASSLRAQGLAGADTQYF.